This TCR beta chain was retrieved from a study of identical twins (dated by TCRdb to about 2016). General notes on the study: To test whether fetal clonotypes persist, the study used deep sequencing on TCR alpha and beta repertoires from monozygotic twins, unrelated adults of various ages, and cord blood. To rule out contamination, replicate twin experiments were performed at different times with different library preparation protocols.

The study at large found these results: The excess sharing between twins in beta out-of-frame sequences was weaker because fewer shared sequences reduced the signal-to-noise ratio. Abundant cord blood beta clonotypes had fewer insertions, young adult naive repertoires showed a similar but weaker trend, and memory repertoires showed no such trend. In monozygotic twins, recombination models systematically underestimated out-of-frame TCR alpha sharing, but the models matched the sharing seen between unrelated individuals. Because the same donors could not be followed over many years, the conclusions depended on cross-sectional statistical analysis. Zero-insertion analyses could be partly confounded by invariant T cells such as MAIT and iNKT, though diverse VJ usage argued against such confounding for most clonotypes. Compared with coincidental sharing between unrelated individuals, out-of-frame TCR alpha sequences shared between twins showed an excess of sequences with low generation probability.

Per the germline V gene, SQVTM is the CDR1 and ANQGSEA is the CDR2. Spanning cysteine to phenylalanine, the CDR3 consists of 13 amino acids. Only the CDR3 portion is preserved as DNA: 39 bases, with reading frame beginning at the first base. At the junction V is shortened by 2 bases and J by 6 bases; bases outside the gene matches: 6. Only healthy Caucasian donors were included. The twin cohort comprised three pairs of female monozygotic twins, all aged roughly 18 to 30 years. Positive isolation kits from Invitrogen were used to isolate the CD4+ and CD8+ T cell populations. Receptor amplification or capture employed 5' RACE. Data came from an Illumina HiSeq 2000. A universal primer binding site was added through template switching, and the final cDNA carried a unique molecular identifier so that TCR cDNA molecules could be counted accurately. Specific primers in the conserved constant-segment region were used to synthesize first-strand cDNA for TCR alpha and beta chains. To control for contamination, every cDNA library carried two barcodes: a SMART-Mk sample barcode plus Illumina barcodes. Two successive PCR steps introduced TruSeq adapter sequences along with Illumina sample barcodes. The TCR alpha and beta cDNA libraries were sequenced on the Illumina HiSeq platform using custom primers. Processing in the source paper ran as follows. MiGEC processed the raw reads to extract unique molecular identifiers, while MiXCR was used to determine the CDR3 positions. For each individual, recombination models were inferred using an EM algorithm with the repgenHMM and IGoR tools. Shared clonotype analysis was performed with the tcR package in R, normalizing sharing by the product of cloneset sizes. To study raw recombination free of thymic and clonal selection effects, out-of-frame nonproductive sequences were analyzed. Clones were called with MiXCR by TCRdb after fastp trimmed the public reads at Q25, and only in-frame beta chains were retained. Each entry merges the rows of one CDR3 protein and shows their most common DNA and genes. These V and J calls are TCRdb output, not the study's own analysis. The sample includes more than 400,000 distinct CDR3 sequences, with approximately 14% observed a single time. In total, the top ten clones hold roughly 0.44% of the sample.

As concerns this clonotype: Its antigen remains unidentified. The record has no base qualities; no much larger clone is one base away.

The same sample was also studied in work on yellow fever vaccine responses in identical twins. Per that second paper: According to the authors, in identical twins the way T cells responded to vaccination appeared partly convergent and partly personalized. In the study, vaccine-responding T cell clones were precisely tracked in identical twins.

Material: CD4+ T cells sorted from blood. The chain couples TRBV29-1 to TRBJ1-1; TRBD1 matches 7 bases in the middle. The clonotype was recovered from a woman between 18 and 30 years old in good health. The CDR3 here reads CSVETVQGAEAFF. The DNA reads as follows: TGCAGCGTTGAAACGGTCCAGGGGGCTGAAGCTTTCTTT.